The entry below gives a single T cell receptor (beta chain) sequence along with its context. This CDR3 is 20 amino acids long. These data are taken from a study of blood T cell repertoires in COVID-19. About the research overall: The origin of the acute and convalescent COVID-19 samples was the United States, Italy and Spain. In each case, the material was cDNA or gDNA derived from T cells, B-cell-depleted T cells, or PBMCs.

Source study methods: Reference gene primer amplification yielded estimated nucleated cell counts. Using immunoSEQ multiplex PCR, the repertoire was profiled, and TCRdb retains in-frame clones only, with some absent. Clonal size and the V and J genes are those of that table, whereas D and trimming came from the DNA. This table holds 330,000 or so clones, roughly 86% found once. In Seattle, patients joined the study during active infection and were tracked longitudinally. Sequences were obtained from peripheral blood. This TCR derives from a man aged 30-40 years with COVID-19, enrolled during active disease. The gene calls are TRBV21-1 and TRBJ2-7; the table's D call, TRBD2, was not checked against the DNA. TRBV21-1 is designated a pseudogene. The DNA for the CDR3 is TGTGCCAGCGTCGCAAAACCAAAACTAGCGGGGGGCCCGCGTGGGGACGAGCAGTACTTC. Its protein is CASVAKPKLAGGPRGDEQYF.